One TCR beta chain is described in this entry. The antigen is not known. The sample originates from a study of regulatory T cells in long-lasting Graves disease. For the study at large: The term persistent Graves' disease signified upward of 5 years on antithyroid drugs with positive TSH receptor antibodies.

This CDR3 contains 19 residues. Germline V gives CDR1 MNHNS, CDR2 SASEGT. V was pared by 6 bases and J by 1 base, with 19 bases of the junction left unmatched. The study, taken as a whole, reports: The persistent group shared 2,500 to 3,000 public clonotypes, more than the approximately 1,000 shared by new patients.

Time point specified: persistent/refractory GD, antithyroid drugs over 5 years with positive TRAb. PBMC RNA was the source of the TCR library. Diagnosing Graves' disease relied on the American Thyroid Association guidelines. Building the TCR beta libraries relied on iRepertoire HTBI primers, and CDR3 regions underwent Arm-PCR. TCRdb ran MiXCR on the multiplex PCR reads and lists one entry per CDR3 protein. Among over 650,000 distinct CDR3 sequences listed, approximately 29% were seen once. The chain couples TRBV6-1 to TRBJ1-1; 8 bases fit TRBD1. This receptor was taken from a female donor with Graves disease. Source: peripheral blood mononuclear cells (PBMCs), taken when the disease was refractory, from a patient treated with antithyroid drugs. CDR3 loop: CASRLRRFGQGGGNTEAFF. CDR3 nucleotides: TGTGCCAGCAGACTACGCAGATTTGGACAGGGAGGGGGGAACACTGAAGCTTTCTTT.